This entry is about one T cell receptor beta chain. Its cognate antigen is unknown. Sequenced material consisted of expressed TCRB transcripts (all of the isolated RNA was reverse transcribed). This table comes from immunoSEQ multiplex PCR, and its TCRdb copy is limited to in-frame clones, with some not included. The data hold under 350,000 clones, with about 8.5% observed a single time. The sample comes from a study of beta chain features in type 1 diabetes. General study findings and limits: With patients and controls alike, PCR might favor shorter templates to an equal degree. Among patients, naive, central memory and Treg TCRB repertoires appeared more similar than among healthy donors.

The TCR comes from a woman younger than 30 in good health. The sample was central memory CD4+ T cells from blood.

The CDR3 coding sequence is TGTGCCAGCAGTTTATCGAGGGGGAGCGATCAGCCCCAGCATTTT. Translated, it gives CASSLSRGSDQPQHF. The chain uses TRBV27 and TRBJ1-5, with D maybe TRBD1 (6 bases). CDR3 length: 15 residues. Between the trimmed V and J ends, which lost 0 bases and 5 bases, there was a span of 11 bases. The germline V gene encodes CDR1 MNHEY and CDR2 SMNVEV (reference sequence).